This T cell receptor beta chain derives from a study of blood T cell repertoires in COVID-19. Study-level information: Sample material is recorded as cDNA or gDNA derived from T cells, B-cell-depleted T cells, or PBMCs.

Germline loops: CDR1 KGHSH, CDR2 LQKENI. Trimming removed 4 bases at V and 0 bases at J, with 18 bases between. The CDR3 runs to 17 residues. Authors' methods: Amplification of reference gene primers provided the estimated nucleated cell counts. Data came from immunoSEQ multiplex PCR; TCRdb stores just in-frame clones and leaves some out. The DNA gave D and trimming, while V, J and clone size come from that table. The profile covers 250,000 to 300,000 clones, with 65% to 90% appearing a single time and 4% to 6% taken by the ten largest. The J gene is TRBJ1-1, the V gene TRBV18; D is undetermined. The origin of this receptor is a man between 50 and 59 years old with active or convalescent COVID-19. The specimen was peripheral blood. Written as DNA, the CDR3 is TGTGCCAGCTCACTAAATATCCCCGGTACAGTGAACACTGAAGCTTTCTTT. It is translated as CASSLNIPGTVNTEAFF.